Included here is one T cell receptor (beta chain) sequence, with context. Its antigen remains unidentified. No qualities accompany the bases; no much larger clone lies one base away. This entry comes from a study of OX40 agonist ivuxolimab in advanced cancers. At the level of the whole study: Ivuxolimab, which targeted the costimulatory receptor OX40 (CD134), was an agonistic, fully human IgG2 monoclonal antibody. In the dose-escalation cohort, around four fifths of patients were male, and the mean age was roughly 56 years with a range of about 20 to 80. Prior anti-PD-1, anti-PD-L1 or anti-CTLA-4 therapy was permitted, and checkpoint inhibitors had been received by approximately 39% of dose-escalation patients. The paper reports the monotherapy dose-escalation portion (N of about 56 patients) of the phase I ivuxolimab trial. Partial responses were achieved by three dose-escalation patients, of whom one had hepatocellular carcinoma and two had cutaneous melanoma. Of the 52 patients in dose escalation, approximately 20 had hepatocellular carcinoma, some 15 had melanoma, 9 had renal cell carcinoma and 9 had head and neck cancer. Intravenous ivuxolimab was administered to patients every 2 weeks at six dose levels: 0.01, 0.1, 0.3, 1.5, 3 and 10 mg/kg. The point of sequencing TCRbeta in the periphery was to test whether ivuxolimab changed TCR sequence diversity and drove clonal T-cell expansion.

What the work shows at the level of the full study, not this receptor alone: Low levels of normalized T-cell clonal expansion were also shown by some nonresponding patients. Clonal expansion of both CD4+ and CD8+ blood T cells was observed from baseline to week 6 at doses 0.1 to 3.0 mg/kg. The antigen specificity of the clonally expanded peripheral T cells was not determined. In the 0.1-3.0 mg/kg groups, partial responders were among the patients with the lowest normalized peripheral clonal expansion, particularly in CD8+ T cells. After ivuxolimab, more expanded clones were found on average in CD8+ T cells than in CD4+ T cells.

Genomic DNA was extracted from sorted cells for sequencing of the TCRbeta CDR3 region. The immunoSEQ Assay was used to sequence the TCRbeta CDR3 regions. In TCRdb, the immuneACCESS table is reduced to in-frame sequences with V and J assigned. These tables do not hold every clone; where another copy was compared, an unresolved V gene accounts for under half, and the others remain unexplained. This sample is represented by over 80,000 clones; approximately 91% of them were singletons. The ten most abundant clones make up 0.25% to 0.35% of the sample. Patients with autoimmune disease history or receiving systemic immunosuppression were excluded from the trial. Peripheral blood for TCR sequencing was drawn from every dose cohort at baseline, at cycle 4 day 1 and at cycle 7 day 1. Samples came from an open-label, multicenter, first-in-human phase I dose-escalation trial of ivuxolimab. The trial enrolled adults with locally advanced or metastatic head and neck squamous cell, hepatocellular, melanoma or renal cell carcinoma. Before TCR sequencing, CD4+ T cells and CD8+ T cells were sorted from peripheral blood as separate populations.

The germline V gene encodes CDR1 MNHNS and CDR2 SASEGT. Measured from the cysteine to the phenylalanine, the CDR3 is 14 residues long. The kept DNA is CDR3 alone, 42 bases in frame from the first base. V is cut by 4 bases and J by 6 bases, and the space between the germline ends is 16 bases. This specimen was CD4+ or CD8+ T cells sorted from blood, taken in a trial of the OX40 agonist ivuxolimab. The TCR was taken from an adult with an advanced solid tumor such as melanoma, head and neck, liver or kidney cancer. The V and J genes are TRBV6-1 and TRBJ2-7; the D segment could be TRBD1, given 6 matching bases. The nucleotide sequence reads TGTGCCAGCAGTGCGAGGGGGTTCGGCTCCGAGCAGTACTTC. The translation is CASSARGFGSEQYF.